This T cell receptor beta chain appears in the sequencing data of a study of shared clonotypes between healthy human individuals. Study-level information: The study used three CD4 naive, three CD4 memory, two CD8 naive and one CD8 memory plate per donor. Overall study findings and caveats: The study found lower generation probabilities in non-shared clonotypes than in those shared by all four donors.

The V and J ends lost 10 bases and 4 bases, in that order; junction bases with no gene match: 12. Germline-derived CDR1 and CDR2 are MDHEN and SYDVKM. This CDR3 has 14 residues. With respect to this clone: The target antigen is unknown.

Approximately 210 ng DNA, about 30,000 T cell genomes, went into each sorted-subset replicate PCR. Using immunoSEQ multiplex PCR, the repertoire was profiled, and TCRdb retains in-frame clones only, with some absent. The sample has about 2.3 million clones; roughly 93% are singletons. The clonotype was recovered from a man between 18 and 29 years old in good health. Some clones in this sample may be carry-over from other donors' samples. The chain recombines TRBV28 with TRBJ1-2; 7 bases match TRBD1. Sequencing used naive CD4+ T cells from PBMCs. Regarding subset: CD45RA+ positively selected. CDR3: CATTRQGFIYGYTF. In nucleotides, the CDR3 is TGTGCCACCACCCGACAGGGCTTCATCTATGGCTACACCTTC.